These 10 T cell receptor beta chains share one sample of origin, sequenced in a study of monozygotic twins with inflammatory bowel disease. TCRdb reprocessed the 5' RACE reads, keeping one entry per CDR3 protein, no DNA. Recorded for this sample: just over 300,000 distinct CDR3 sequences. Specimen: blood. These receptors all stem from a human donor with ulcerative colitis or Crohn's disease, or a healthy co-twin of an affected twin (not recorded which).

This chain joins TRBV12-3 or TRBV12-4 and TRBJ1-5. This CDR3 has 16 residues. The CDR3 protein is CASSQQDGPGIQPQHF.

The chain employs TRBV21-1 and TRBJ2-5; TCRdb's D gene call, TRBD1, goes unchecked for lack of DNA. TRBV21-1 is a pseudogene locus. The CDR3 is 16 residues long. CDR3 protein: CASTPSGEPHGETQYF.

The gene calls are TRBV6-5 and TRBJ2-2; TCRdb indicates TRBD1, and absent DNA this call remains unverified. Germline V gene sequence: CDR1 MNHEY, CDR2 SVGAGI. The CDR3 is made up of 13 amino acids. CDR3: CLTGQSNTGELFF.

CDR3 amino acids: CASSDLAGGQKGSYNEQFF. This chain connects TRBV11-1 to TRBJ2-1; TCRdb outputs TRBD2, but without DNA this stays unchecked. The CDR3 has 19 residues. Per the germline V gene, CDR1 is SGHAT and CDR2 is FQDESV (reference sequence).

The CDR3: CASTVRGRDRVEGEQFF. This chain joins TRBV5-1 and TRBJ2-1; TCRdb selects TRBD1, and the lack of DNA leaves this call unchecked. This CDR3 contains 17 residues. Germline-derived CDR1 and CDR2 are SGHRS and YFSETQ.

CDR3 protein: CAISGVGTGAADEQYF. The chain combines TRBV10-3 with TRBJ2-7; no DNA is available, so the TRBD1 call from TCRdb remains unchecked. The CDR3 totals 16 residues. From germline, CDR1 is ENHRY and CDR2 SYGVKD.

The rearrangement joins TRBV7-2 to TRBJ1-6; with no DNA, the TCRdb D assignment of TRBD1 cannot be verified. The CDR3 totals 16 residues. Germline CDR1 is SGHTA and CDR2 is FQGNSA. Here the CDR3 reads CASSLGLRGGSSPLHF.

The rearrangement links TRBV14 to TRBJ2-1. The CDR3 is made up of 17 amino acids. Germline CDR1 is SGHDN and CDR2 is FVKESK. CDR3 in amino acids: CASSQRLASTIDNEQFF.

This rearrangement joins TRBV30 to TRBJ1-1; the TRBD1 assignment by TCRdb is unverifiable without DNA. The length of the CDR3 is 14 residues. Germline V CDR1 and CDR2: GTSNPN, SVGIG (reference sequence). The CDR3: CAWILRGLNTEAFF.

The chain recombines TRBV5-1 with TRBJ1-5; lacking DNA, the TRBD1 call made by TCRdb goes unchecked. The CDR3 totals 15 residues. CDR1 and CDR2 from the germline V gene are SGHRS and YFSETQ. The CDR3 is CASSSTGGYNQPQHF.